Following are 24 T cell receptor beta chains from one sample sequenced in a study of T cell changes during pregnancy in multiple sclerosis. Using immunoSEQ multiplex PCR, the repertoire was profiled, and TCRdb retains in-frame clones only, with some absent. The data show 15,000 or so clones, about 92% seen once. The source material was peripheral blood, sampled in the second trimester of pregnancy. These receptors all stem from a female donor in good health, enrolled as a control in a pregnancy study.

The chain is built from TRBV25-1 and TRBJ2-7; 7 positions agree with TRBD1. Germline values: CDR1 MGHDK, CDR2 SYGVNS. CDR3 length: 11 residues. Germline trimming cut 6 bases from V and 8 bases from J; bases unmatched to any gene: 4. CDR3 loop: CASRTGSQQYF. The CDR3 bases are TGTGCCAGCAGGACAGGGTCTCAGCAGTACTTC.

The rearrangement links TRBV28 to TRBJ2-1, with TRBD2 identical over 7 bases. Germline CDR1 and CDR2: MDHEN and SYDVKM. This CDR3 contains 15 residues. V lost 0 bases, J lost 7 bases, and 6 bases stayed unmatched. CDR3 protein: CASSLWGGSRNEQFF. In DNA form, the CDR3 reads TGTGCCAGCAGTTTATGGGGCGGGAGTCGGAATGAGCAGTTCTTC.

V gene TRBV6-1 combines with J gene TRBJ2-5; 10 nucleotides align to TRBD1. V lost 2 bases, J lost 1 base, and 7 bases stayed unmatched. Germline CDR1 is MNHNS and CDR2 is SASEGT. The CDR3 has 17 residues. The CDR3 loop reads CASSENVRDRGQETQYF. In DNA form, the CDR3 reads TGTGCCAGCAGTGAAAACGTAAGGGACAGGGGCCAAGAGACCCAGTACTTC.

CDR3 in DNA: TGCGCCAGCAGCCAAGATCGTACCGGGTCACCCCTCCACTTT. Translating gives CASSQDRTGSPLHF. The chain employs TRBV4-3 and TRBJ1-6; D call uncertain. Germline-derived CDR1 and CDR2 are LGHNA and YSLEER. V was shortened by 0 bases and J by 10 bases, with 10 bases between the two germline ends. CDR3 length equals 14 residues.

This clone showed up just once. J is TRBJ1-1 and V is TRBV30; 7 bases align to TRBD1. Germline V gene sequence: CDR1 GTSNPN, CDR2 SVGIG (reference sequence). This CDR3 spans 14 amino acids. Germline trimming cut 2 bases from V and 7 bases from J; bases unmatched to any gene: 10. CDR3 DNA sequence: TGTGCCTGGAGTAAATCGAGGGGGCAAAGTGAAGCTTTCTTT. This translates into CAWSKSRGQSEAFF.

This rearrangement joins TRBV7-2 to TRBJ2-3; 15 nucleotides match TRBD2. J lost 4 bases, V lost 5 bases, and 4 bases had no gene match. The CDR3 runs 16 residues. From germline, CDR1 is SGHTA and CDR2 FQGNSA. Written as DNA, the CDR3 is TGTGCCAGCAGCGGACTAGCGGGGGGGCAATCAGATACGCAGTATTTT. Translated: CASSGLAGGQSDTQYF.

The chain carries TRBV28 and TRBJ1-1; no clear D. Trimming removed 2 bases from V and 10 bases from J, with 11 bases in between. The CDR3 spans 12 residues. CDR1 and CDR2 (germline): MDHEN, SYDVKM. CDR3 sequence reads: CASSLPTNRAFF. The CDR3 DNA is TGTGCCAGCAGTTTACCCACGAATAGAGCTTTCTTT.

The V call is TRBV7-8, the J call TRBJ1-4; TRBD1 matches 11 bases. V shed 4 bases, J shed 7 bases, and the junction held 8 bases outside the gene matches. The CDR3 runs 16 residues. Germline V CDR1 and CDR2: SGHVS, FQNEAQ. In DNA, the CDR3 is TGTGCCAGCAGCTCCTCTCTGGGACAGGGGGGTGAAAAACTGTTTTTT. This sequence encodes CASSSSLGQGGEKLFF.

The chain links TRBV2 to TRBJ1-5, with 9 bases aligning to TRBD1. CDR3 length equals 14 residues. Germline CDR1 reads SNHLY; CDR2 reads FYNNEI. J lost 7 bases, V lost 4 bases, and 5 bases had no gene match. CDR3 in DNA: TGTGCCAGCAGTGCACAGGGGGCAGGACAGCCCCAGCATTTT. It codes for CASSAQGAGQPQHF.

This chain's CDR3 is CASSSYTGGAGGYTF. CDR3 nucleotides: TGTGCCAGCAGTTCGTACACAGGGGGCGCAGGGGGCTACACCTTC. The V gene is TRBV27, the J gene TRBJ1-2, with 9 bases lining up with TRBD1. The germline V gene has CDR1 MNHEY and CDR2 SMNVEV (reference sequence). V was pared by 4 bases and J by 8 bases, with 11 bases of the junction left unmatched. CDR3 length equals 15 residues.

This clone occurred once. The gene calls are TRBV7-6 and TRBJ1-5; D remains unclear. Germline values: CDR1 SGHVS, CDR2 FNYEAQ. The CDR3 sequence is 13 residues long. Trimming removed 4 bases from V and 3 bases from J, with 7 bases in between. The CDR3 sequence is CASSSQFNQPQHF. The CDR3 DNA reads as TGTGCCAGCAGCTCACAATTCAATCAGCCCCAGCATTTT.

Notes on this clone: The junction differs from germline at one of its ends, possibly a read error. The CDR3 DNA sequence: TGTGCCAGCAGCTTAGATAATTGGGCCTTTTTGCATTTT. Amino acid sequence: CASSLDNWAFLHF. The chain carries TRBV11-2 and TRBJ1-3; no definite D call. Germline CDR1 SGHAT, CDR2 FQNNGV. The CDR3 loop spans 13 amino acids.

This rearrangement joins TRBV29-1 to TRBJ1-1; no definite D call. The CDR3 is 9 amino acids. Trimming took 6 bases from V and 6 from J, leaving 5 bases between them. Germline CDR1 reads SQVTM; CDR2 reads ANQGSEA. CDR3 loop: CSVAPEAFF. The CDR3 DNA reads TGCAGCGTCGCGCCTGAAGCTTTCTTT.

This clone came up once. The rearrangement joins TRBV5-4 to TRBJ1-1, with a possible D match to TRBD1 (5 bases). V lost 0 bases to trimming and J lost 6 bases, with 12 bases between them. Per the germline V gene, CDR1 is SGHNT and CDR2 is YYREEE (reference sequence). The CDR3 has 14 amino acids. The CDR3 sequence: CASSLADSRAEAFF. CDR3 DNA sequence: TGTGCCAGCAGCTTGGCCGACAGTCGGGCTGAAGCTTTCTTT. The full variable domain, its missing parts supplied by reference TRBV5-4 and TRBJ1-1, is ETGVTQSPTHLIKTRGQQVTLRCSSQSGHNTVSWYQQALGQGPQFIFQYYREEENGRGNFPPRFSGLQFPNYSSELNVNALELDDSALYLCASSLADSRAEAFFGQGTRLTVV.

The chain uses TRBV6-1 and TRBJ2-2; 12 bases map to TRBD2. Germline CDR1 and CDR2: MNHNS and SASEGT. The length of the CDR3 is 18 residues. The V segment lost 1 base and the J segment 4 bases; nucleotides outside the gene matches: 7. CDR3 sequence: CASSEVLAGGPVTGELFF. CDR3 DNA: TGTGCCAGCAGTGAAGTGCTAGCGGGAGGGCCGGTCACCGGGGAGCTGTTTTTT.

DNA of the CDR3: TGCGCCAGCAGTCCACCGGACAGGCCGAATGAAAAACTGTTTTTT. Its translation is CASSPPDRPNEKLFF. The rearrangement joins TRBV10-1 to TRBJ1-4, with TRBD1 matching 7 bases. With 5 bases clipped from V and 5 bases from J, the junction kept 8 bases outside the gene matches. Per germline, CDR1 WNHNN and CDR2 SYGVQD (reference sequence). This CDR3 is 15 amino acids long.

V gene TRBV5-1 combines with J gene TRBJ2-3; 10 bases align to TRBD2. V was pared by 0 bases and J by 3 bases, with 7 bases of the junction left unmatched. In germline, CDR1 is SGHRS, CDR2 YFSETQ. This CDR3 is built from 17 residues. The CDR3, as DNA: TGCGCCAGCAGCTTGGGGAGCGGGGGGGCCGCAACAGATACGCAGTATTTT. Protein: CASSLGSGGAATDTQYF.

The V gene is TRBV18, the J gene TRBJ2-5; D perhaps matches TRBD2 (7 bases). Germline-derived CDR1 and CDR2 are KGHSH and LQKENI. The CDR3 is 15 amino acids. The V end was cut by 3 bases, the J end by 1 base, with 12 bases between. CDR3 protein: CASSPGGRIQETQYF. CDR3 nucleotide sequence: TGTGCCAGCTCACCGGGGGGGCGGATCCAAGAGACCCAGTACTTC.

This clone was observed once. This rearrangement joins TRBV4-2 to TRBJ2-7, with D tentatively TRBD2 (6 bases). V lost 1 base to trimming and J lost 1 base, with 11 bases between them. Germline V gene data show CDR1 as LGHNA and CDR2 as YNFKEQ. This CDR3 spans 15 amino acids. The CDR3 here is CASSQGGEASYEQYF. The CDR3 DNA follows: TGTGCCAGCAGCCAAGGGGGGGAAGCTTCCTACGAGCAGTACTTC.

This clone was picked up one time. CDR3 sequence: CASSLQGAENIQYF. The CDR3, as DNA: TGTGCCAGCAGCTTGCAGGGGGCGGAAAACATTCAGTACTTC. This sequence joins TRBV5-4 and TRBJ2-4; 8 nucleotides agree with TRBD1. The CDR3 sequence is 14 residues long. The germline gives CDR1 SGHNT, CDR2 YYREEE (reference sequence). Trimming took 1 base from V and 5 from J; bases not matched to a gene: 2.

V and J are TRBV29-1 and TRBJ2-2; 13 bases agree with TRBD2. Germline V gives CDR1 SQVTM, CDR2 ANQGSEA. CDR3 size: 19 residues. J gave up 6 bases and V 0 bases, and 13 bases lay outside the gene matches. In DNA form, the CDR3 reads TGCAGCGTTGAAGATGGCTCAGGACTAGCGGGAGTCTCGGCCGGGGAGCTGTTTTTT. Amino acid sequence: CSVEDGSGLAGVSAGELFF.

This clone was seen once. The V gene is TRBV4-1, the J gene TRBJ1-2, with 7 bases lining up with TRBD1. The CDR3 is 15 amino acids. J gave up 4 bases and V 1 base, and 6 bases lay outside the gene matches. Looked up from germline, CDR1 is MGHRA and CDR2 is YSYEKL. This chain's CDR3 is CASSQATGHIYGYTF. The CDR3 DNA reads TGCGCCAGCAGCCAAGCGACAGGGCATATCTATGGCTACACCTTC.

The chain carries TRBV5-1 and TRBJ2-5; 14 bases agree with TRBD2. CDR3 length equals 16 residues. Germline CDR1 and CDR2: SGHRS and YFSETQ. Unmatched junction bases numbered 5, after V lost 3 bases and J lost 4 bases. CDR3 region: CASSSDGLAGGETQYF. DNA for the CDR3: TGCGCCAGCAGCTCGGATGGACTAGCGGGGGGAGAGACCCAGTACTTC. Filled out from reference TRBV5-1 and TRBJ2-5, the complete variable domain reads KAGVTQTPRYLIKTRGQQVTLSCSPISGHRSVSWYQQTPGQGLQFLFEYFSETQRNKGNFPGRFSGRQFSNSRSEMNVSTLELGDSALYLCASSSDGLAGGETQYFGPGTRLLVL.

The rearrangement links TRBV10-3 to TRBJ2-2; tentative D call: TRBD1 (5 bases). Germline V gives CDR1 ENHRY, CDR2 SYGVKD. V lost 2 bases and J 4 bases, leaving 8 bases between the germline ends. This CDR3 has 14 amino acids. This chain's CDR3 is CAISETGPTGELFF. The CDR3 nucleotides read TGTGCCATCAGTGAGACAGGACCCACCGGGGAGCTGTTTTTT.